This T cell receptor beta chain was identified during a study of human T cells and chemical hapten exposure. Study-wide background: Patches with 0.01% DPC went on the upper back, and the tests were read at 6 days.

The ends were cut back, 7 bases at V and 11 bases at J, with 20 bases in the middle. Germline V lookup: CDR1 SQVTM, CDR2 ANQGSEA. This CDR3 is built from 12 residues. Time point specified: patch test 1, 2 weeks after DPC sensitization. Treatment denoted: therapeutic diphenylcyclopropenone sensitization with weekly scalp DPC. Individual cDNA molecules had unique molecular identifiers attached to them by the library. TCRdb recomputed calls from the RACE reads with MiXCR, one row per CDR3 protein. Of about 120,000 distinct CDR3 sequences listed, 9.5% to 13% are singletons. The V gene is TRBV29-1, the J gene TRBJ1-1, with a weak D call TRBD1 (5 bases). The sample consisted of whole blood, taken in connection with sensitization to the hapten diphenylcyclopropenone (DPC). This TCR derives from a woman between 50 and 59 years old with alopecia areata. Some clones in this sample may be carry-over from other donors' samples. The CDR3 sequence is CSARTHTFLAFF. CDR3 DNA: TGCAGCGCCAGGACACACACATTCTTGGCTTTCTTT.